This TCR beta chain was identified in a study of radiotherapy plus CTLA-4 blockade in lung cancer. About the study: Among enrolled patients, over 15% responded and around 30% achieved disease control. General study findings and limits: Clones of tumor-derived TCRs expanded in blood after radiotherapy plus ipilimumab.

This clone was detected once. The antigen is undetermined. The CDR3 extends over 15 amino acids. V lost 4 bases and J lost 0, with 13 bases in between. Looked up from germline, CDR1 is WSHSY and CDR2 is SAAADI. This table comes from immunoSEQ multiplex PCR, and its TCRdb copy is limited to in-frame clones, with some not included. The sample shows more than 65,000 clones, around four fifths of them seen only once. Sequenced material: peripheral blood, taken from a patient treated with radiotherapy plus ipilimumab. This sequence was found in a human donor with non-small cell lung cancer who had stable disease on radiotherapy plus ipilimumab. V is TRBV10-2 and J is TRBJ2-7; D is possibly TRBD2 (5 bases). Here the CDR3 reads CASSGPPGNSYEQYF. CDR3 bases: TGCGCCAGCAGTGGGCCCCCGGGGAACTCCTACGAGCAGTACTTC.